The 12 T cell receptor beta chains below were found in one sample sequenced in a study of blood T cell repertoires in COVID-19. The protocol was immunoSEQ multiplex PCR, while the TCRdb copy is restricted to in-frame clones and leaves out a portion. The sample includes some 390,000 clones, just under 90% of them seen just once. The material sequenced was PBMCs or T cells enriched from blood (not recorded which). The receptors originated from a woman aged 25 to 39 who had recovered from COVID-19.

In DNA form, the CDR3 reads TGTGCCAGCAGCCGGGGACAGGCGCCGAGGAACACTGAAGCTTTCTTT. Translating gives CASSRGQAPRNTEAFF. This chain connects TRBV14 to TRBJ1-1, with 8 positions matching TRBD1. Trimming at V came to 4 bases and at J to 1 base, leaving 8 bases not matched to a gene. The germline V gene has CDR1 SGHDN and CDR2 FVKESK. This CDR3 comprises 16 residues.

This clone has more than one count but fewer than ten. This chain connects TRBV9 to TRBJ2-7; perhaps TRBD2 as D (7 bases). V was clipped by 2 bases and J by 0 bases, with 12 bases between them. The CDR3 loop spans 15 amino acids. Per the germline V gene, CDR1 is SGDLS and CDR2 is YYNGEE. The CDR3 region has the DNA TGTGCCAGCAGCGTTGGGGGGGCGAGCTCCTACGAGCAGTACTTC. Translation: CASSVGGASSYEQYF.

The chain links TRBV7-2 to TRBJ1-1, with TRBD1 matching 7 bases. The junction had 10 bases not matched to a gene; V was cut back by 3 bases and J by 6 bases. Per germline, CDR1 SGHTA and CDR2 FQGNSA. The CDR3 length is 15 residues. CDR3 sequence reads: CASSFQAAGGSEAFF. In DNA, the CDR3 is TGTGCCAGCAGCTTCCAGGCGGCAGGGGGTTCTGAAGCTTTCTTT. The complete variable domain, with remaining parts taken from reference TRBV7-2 and TRBJ1-1, reads GAGVSQSPSNKVTEKGKDVELRCDPISGHTALYWYRQSLGQGLEFLIYFQGNSAPDKSGLPSDRFSAERTGGSVSTLTIQRTQQEDSAVYLCASSFQAAGGSEAFFGQGTRLTVV.

This chain connects TRBV25-1 to TRBJ1-5, with D maybe TRBD1 (6 bases). The V end lost 8 bases, the J end lost 2 bases, and 16 bases lay between the germline ends. CDR3 size: 15 residues. CDR1 and CDR2 (germline): MGHDK, SYGVNS. CDR3 amino acids: CASSGGPSGNQPQHF. The CDR3 DNA reads TGTGCCAGCTCTGGGGGCCCGAGCGGCAATCAGCCCCAGCATTTT.

V and J are TRBV30 and TRBJ1-2, with a weak D call TRBD1 (5 bases). In germline, CDR1 is GTSNPN, CDR2 SVGIG (reference sequence). The V end lost 2 bases, the J end lost 8 bases, and 12 bases lay between the germline ends. The CDR3 has 12 residues. In DNA form, the CDR3 reads TGTGCCTGGAGTATTGGCAGGGCGGGCTACACCTTC. It codes for CAWSIGRAGYTF.

The V gene is TRBV4-1, the J gene TRBJ1-2; D remains unclear. This CDR3 region has 14 residues. Per germline, CDR1 MGHRA and CDR2 YSYEKL. With 1 base removed from V and 8 bases from J, the gap between germline ends came to 14 bases. For the CDR3, the DNA is TGCGCCAGCAGCCAAGTAGATGTATATCCCGGCTACACCTTC. Its translation is CASSQVDVYPGYTF.

J is TRBJ2-1 and V is TRBV30; 12 positions match TRBD2. Trimming cost V 3 bases and J 8 bases; bases outside gene matches: 2. Germline V gene sequence: CDR1 GTSNPN, CDR2 SVGIG (reference sequence). This CDR3 has 13 amino acids. The CDR3 nucleotides read TGTGCCTGGAGGGCTAGCGGGAGGGATGAGCAGTTCTTC. It translates to CAWRASGRDEQFF. Complete variable domain (other parts from reference TRBV30 and TRBJ2-1): SQTIHQWPATLVQPVGSPLSLECTVEGTSNPNLYWYRQAAGRGLQLLFYSVGIGQISSEVPQNLSASRPQDRQFILSSKKLLLSDSGFYLCAWRASGRDEQFFGPGTRLTVL.

Only one count was recorded for this clone. This sequence joins TRBV30 and TRBJ1-3; D not resolved. Germline V gene sequence: CDR1 GTSNPN, CDR2 SVGIG (reference sequence). The ends were cut back, 3 bases at V and 2 bases at J, with 14 bases in the middle. The CDR3 totals 15 residues. In DNA form, the CDR3 reads TGTGCCTGGAGCTACGGGGTTATGGCTGGAAACACCATATATTTT. Translation: CAWSYGVMAGNTIYF.

V usage is TRBV24-1 and J usage is TRBJ2-1; TRBD1 matches 9 bases. The CDR3 runs 13 residues. The germline V gene has CDR1 KGHDR and CDR2 SFDVKD. V lost 9 bases to trimming and J lost 6 bases; unmatched junction nucleotides: 5. In DNA form, the CDR3 reads TGTGCCACCCCGGGACAGGGAATCAATGAGCAGTTCTTC. Translating it yields CATPGQGINEQFF.

The V and J genes are TRBV27 and TRBJ2-7, with D tentatively TRBD2 (7 bases). The V end was cut by 0 bases, the J end by 3 bases, with 21 bases between. From germline, CDR1 is MNHEY and CDR2 SMNVEV (reference sequence). This CDR3 comprises 18 residues. The CDR3 sequence: CASSLSIRGGRRNYEQYF. For the CDR3, the DNA is TGTGCCAGCAGTTTATCGATCAGGGGCGGGAGAAGGAACTACGAGCAGTACTTC.

V usage is TRBV4-1 and J usage is TRBJ2-1; weak D call: TRBD2 (5 bases). Germline assignment: CDR1 MGHRA and CDR2 YSYEKL. The germline V and J ends were trimmed by 1 base and 10 bases, with 17 bases remaining between them. This CDR3 contains 15 residues. The CDR3 DNA is TGCGCCAGCAGCCAAGGGACTGCCTCTGGTCGGGAGCAGTTCTTC. It yields the protein CASSQGTASGREQFF.

This chain links TRBV24-1 with TRBJ1-2; the D is unclear. The CDR3 has 13 amino acids. Deletions cut 4 bases from V and 5 bases from J, with 10 bases between. Germline CDR1 KGHDR, CDR2 SFDVKD. CDR3 DNA sequence: TGTGCCACCAGTGACCCGGAGACTTATGGCTACACCTTC. Translating gives CATSDPETYGYTF.